These T cell receptor beta chains were read from a single sample in a study of cytomegalovirus exposure and HLA in healthy donors. This table comes from immunoSEQ multiplex PCR, and its TCRdb copy is limited to in-frame clones, with some not included. The table lists 71,000 or so clones, approximately 94% of them singletons. The material sequenced was PBMCs. These receptors came from a woman aged 18-29 years in good health and CMV-seropositive. Each CDR3 is given with its conserved first and last residue. A D gene is named only where the DNA matches it firmly. Clone size, where shown, is once, few, many, or a class for clones that have expanded.

DNA: TGTGCCAGCAGTCTGACAGGGGGCGGGTATGGCTACACCTTC
CDR3: CASSLTGGGYGYTF
V: TRBV28
D: TRBD1
J: TRBJ1-2
size: .

DNA: TGCGCCAGCAGCTTAGGTCGGGGTGCAACTAATGAAAAACTGTTTTTT
CDR3: CASSLGRGATNEKLFF
V: TRBV5-1
D: .
J: TRBJ1-4
size: .

DNA: TGTGCCAGCAGCCCCGGGACAGGGTATGGCTACACCTTC
CDR3: CASSPGTGYGYTF
V: TRBV7-2
D: TRBD1
J: TRBJ1-2
size: .

DNA: TGTGCCATCAGAGCGGGGGTTTTACAAGAGACCCAGTACTTC
CDR3: CAIRAGVLQETQYF
V: TRBV10-3
D: TRBD2
J: TRBJ2-5
size: once

DNA: TGTGCCATCAGTGTTGCAGACTCTCGCACAGATACGCAGTATTTT
CDR3: CAISVADSRTDTQYF
V: TRBV10-3
D: .
J: TRBJ2-3
size: .

DNA: TGTGCCAGCAGCTCAGGGACAGGGGGCTCCTACGAGCAGTACTTC
CDR3: CASSSGTGGSYEQYF
V: TRBV5-4
D: TRBD1
J: TRBJ2-7
size: .

DNA: TGTGCCAGCAGTTTAGGGCTAGCGGGGGTCTACAATGAGCAGTTCTTC
CDR3: CASSLGLAGVYNEQFF
V: TRBV28
D: TRBD2
J: TRBJ2-1
size: .

DNA: TGTGCCAGCAGTTTCGGCTACGAGCAGTACTTC
CDR3: CASSFGYEQYF
V: TRBV6-5
D: .
J: TRBJ2-7
size: .

DNA: TGTGCCAGCAGTAGATTAGGGGGCGCGGATAATTCACCCCTCCACTTT
CDR3: CASSRLGGADNSPLHF
V: TRBV2
D: TRBD1
J: TRBJ1-6
size: once

DNA: TGTGCCAGCGGGGGGGTGATCGGGACCCAGTACTTC
CDR3: CASGGVIGTQYF
V: TRBV14
D: TRBD2
J: TRBJ2-5
size: few

DNA: TGTGCCAGCAGCACTAGTCCGGTAAATGAGCAGTTCTTC
CDR3: CASSTSPVNEQFF
V: TRBV11-2
D: .
J: TRBJ2-1
size: .

DNA: TGCGCCAGCAGCTCGCAGGGCGACTATGGCTACACCTTC
CDR3: CASSSQGDYGYTF
V: TRBV5-1
D: .
J: TRBJ1-2
size: .

DNA: TGTGCCAGCTCACCGCGGACAGGGGATCAGCCCCAGCATTTT
CDR3: CASSPRTGDQPQHF
V: TRBV18
D: TRBD1
J: TRBJ1-5
size: .

DNA: TGTGCCAGTGGGCAGGGGGCAGGTGGCTACACCTTC
CDR3: CASGQGAGGYTF
V: TRBV27
D: TRBD1
J: TRBJ1-2
size: .

DNA: TGTGCCAGCTGGGGACTAGCGGGGGGGCGGAGGGAACTCACTTTCACAGATACGCAGTATTTT
CDR3: CASWGLAGGRRELTFTDTQYF
V: TRBV2
D: TRBD2
J: TRBJ2-3
size: .

DNA: TGCGCCAGCAGCTTGGGAGGGAGTCGTTCCCCAGATACGCAGTATTTT
CDR3: CASSLGGSRSPDTQYF
V: TRBV5-1
D: .
J: TRBJ2-3
size: once

DNA: TGTGCCAGCAGCTTAACCCCGCCGGAGAGGAGCCTCAATCAGCCCCAGCATTTT
CDR3: CASSLTPPERSLNQPQHF
V: TRBV7-6
D: .
J: TRBJ1-5
size: .

DNA: TGTGCCAGCAGTTTAATCGGCGGCGAGCAGTACTTC
CDR3: CASSLIGGEQYF
V: TRBV28
D: .
J: TRBJ2-7
size: .

DNA: TGTGCCAGCAGCGTGAGTACGGGGCCAGGGGGTGAAAAACTGTTTTTT
CDR3: CASSVSTGPGGEKLFF
V: TRBV9
D: TRBD1
J: TRBJ1-4
size: .

DNA: TGTGCCAGCAGCACAGGGGTCTCTGGGGCCAACGTCCTGACTTTC
CDR3: CASSTGVSGANVLTF
V: TRBV5-6
D: TRBD1
J: TRBJ2-6
size: .

DNA: TGTGCCAGCAGCCGACAGGTCCGAATGGGGTGGACTAATGAAAAACTGTTTTTT
CDR3: CASSRQVRMGWTNEKLFF
V: TRBV7-2
D: .
J: TRBJ1-4
size: .

DNA: TGTGCCAGCAGTTTACAGGGGGCCGGAGACATTCAGTACTTC
CDR3: CASSLQGAGDIQYF
V: TRBV7-9
D: TRBD1
J: TRBJ2-4
size: .

DNA: TGTGCCAGCAGCCAGCTGACAGGGGGTATAGGAAGCTACACCTTC
CDR3: CASSQLTGGIGSYTF
V: TRBV14
D: TRBD1
J: TRBJ1-2
size: .

DNA: TGTGCCAGCAGTTCCCCCGGGACAGAAAGCAATCAGCCCCAGCATTTT
CDR3: CASSSPGTESNQPQHF
V: TRBV28
D: TRBD1
J: TRBJ1-5
size: .

DNA: TGTGCCAGTAGTATCCTTCTCGGATCAGGGATAATCTCCGAGCAGTACTTC
CDR3: CASSILLGSGIISEQYF
V: TRBV19
D: .
J: TRBJ2-7
size: .

DNA: TGTGCCTGGAGTCCGGACAGTCAAGAGACCCAGTACTTC
CDR3: CAWSPDSQETQYF
V: TRBV30
D: .
J: TRBJ2-5
size: .

DNA: TGTGCCAGTAGTACCAGGACAGGTCGGGCCTACGAGCAGTACTTC
CDR3: CASSTRTGRAYEQYF
V: TRBV19
D: TRBD1
J: TRBJ2-7
size: .

DNA: TGTGCCAGCAGTGACTTAGGGGGGGAAGGATACAATGAGCAGTTCTTC
CDR3: CASSDLGGEGYNEQFF
V: TRBV6-4
D: .
J: TRBJ2-1
size: .

DNA: TGTGCCAGCAGTAATCCGGGACAGGGCACAGATACGCAGTATTTT
CDR3: CASSNPGQGTDTQYF
V: TRBV6-1
D: TRBD1
J: TRBJ2-3
size: once

DNA: TGTGCCAGCAGAGTTAGCGGGGGTAACTACGAGCAGTACTTC
CDR3: CASRVSGGNYEQYF
V: TRBV6-6
D: TRBD2
J: TRBJ2-7
size: .

DNA: TGTGCCAGCAGCCCTTACCAGGGGGGACAGTATTTT
CDR3: CASSPYQGGQYF
V: TRBV14
D: .
J: TRBJ2-3
size: .

DNA: TGTGCCAGCAGCTCGGTCAGGGATTCCTACGAGCAGTACTTC
CDR3: CASSSVRDSYEQYF
V: TRBV7-6
D: .
J: TRBJ2-7
size: .

DNA: TGTGCCAGCAGCTGGGACAGAGGGGGGCAGTACTTC
CDR3: CASSWDRGGQYF
V: TRBV11-2
D: TRBD1
J: TRBJ2-7
size: .

DNA: TGCGCCAGCAGCGAACCCACAGGGAACTATGGCTACACCTTC
CDR3: CASSEPTGNYGYTF
V: TRBV5-1
D: .
J: TRBJ1-2
size: .

DNA: TGTGCCAGCAGCTTAGTAGGCCCGGGTACCGGGGAGCTGTTTTTT
CDR3: CASSLVGPGTGELFF
V: TRBV7-9
D: .
J: TRBJ2-2
size: .

DNA: TGTGCCAGCAGTTACTCAGAGTTCTACGAGCAGTACTTC
CDR3: CASSYSEFYEQYF
V: TRBV6-5
D: .
J: TRBJ2-7
size: .

DNA: TGCGCCAGCAGCCAAGATGGGGCTAGCGGGGCAGGTGACAATGAGCAGTTCTTC
CDR3: CASSQDGASGAGDNEQFF
V: TRBV4-3
D: TRBD2
J: TRBJ2-1
size: .

DNA: TGCGCCAGCAGTGAGAATCAATTGTGGGAGGGCCGGTACGAGCAGTACTTC
CDR3: CASSENQLWEGRYEQYF
V: TRBV10-1
D: TRBD2
J: TRBJ2-7
size: .

DNA: TGTGCCAGCCGACCGCGGCCGGGGGAGACCCAGTACTTC
CDR3: CASRPRPGETQYF
V: TRBV6-1
D: .
J: TRBJ2-5
size: .

DNA: TGTGCCAGCAGTTATCCAGATGGCTACACCTTC
CDR3: CASSYPDGYTF
V: TRBV6-1
D: .
J: TRBJ1-2
size: .

DNA: TGTGCCAGCAGCCCCCAGGACAGGGGGGACGAAAAACTGTTTTTT
CDR3: CASSPQDRGDEKLFF
V: TRBV7-8
D: TRBD1
J: TRBJ1-4
size: .

DNA: TGTGCCAGCAGGTTAGGACAGGGGTTCAAGTTCTTC
CDR3: CASRLGQGFKFF
V: TRBV2
D: TRBD1
J: TRBJ2-1
size: once

DNA: TGTGCCAGCAGTTTCCCGACTAGCGGGAGGGATGAGCAGTTCTTC
CDR3: CASSFPTSGRDEQFF
V: TRBV27
D: TRBD2
J: TRBJ2-1
size: .

DNA: TGTGCCAGCAGCCGGGGGGGGGCGTTCTCCTACGAGCAGTACTTC
CDR3: CASSRGGAFSYEQYF
V: TRBV7-2
D: TRBD2
J: TRBJ2-7
size: .

DNA: TGCGCCAGCAGCCCGACAGGGGATAGCAATCAGCCCCAGCATTTT
CDR3: CASSPTGDSNQPQHF
V: TRBV5-1
D: TRBD1
J: TRBJ1-5
size: .

DNA: TGTGCCAGCAGTTTAGTACAGGGGAACTCTTATAACTACGAGCAGTACTTC
CDR3: CASSLVQGNSYNYEQYF
V: TRBV28
D: TRBD1
J: TRBJ2-7
size: once

DNA: TGTGCCAGTAGTCCCCGGGGGGGGACGACATTGCCCTACGAGCAGTACTTC
CDR3: CASSPRGGTTLPYEQYF
V: TRBV19
D: TRBD2
J: TRBJ2-7
size: .

DNA: TGTGCCAGCAGCCAAGAGCTAGCGGGAAACATTCAGTACTTC
CDR3: CASSQELAGNIQYF
V: TRBV4-2
D: TRBD2
J: TRBJ2-4
size: .

DNA: TGTGCCAGCAAGCAGGGAGGACAAGAGACCCAGTACTTC
CDR3: CASKQGGQETQYF
V: TRBV2
D: .
J: TRBJ2-5
size: .

DNA: TGTGCCAGCAGCTTAACGGGACTAGCGGCCATAGGGGAGACCCAGTACTTC
CDR3: CASSLTGLAAIGETQYF
V: TRBV7-2
D: TRBD2
J: TRBJ2-5
size: few

DNA: TGTGCCACCCGGGACAGGGGGACCGGGGAGCTGTTTTTT
CDR3: CATRDRGTGELFF
V: TRBV15
D: TRBD1
J: TRBJ2-2
size: .

DNA: TGCAGCGTAGGGGGGAGGGTTTGGGAGACCCAGTACTTC
CDR3: CSVGGRVWETQYF
V: TRBV29-1
D: .
J: TRBJ2-5
size: .

DNA: TGCAGCGTTGGACTAGCGGGAGGAGGAGTAGAGACCCAGTACTTC
CDR3: CSVGLAGGGVETQYF
V: TRBV29-1
D: TRBD2
J: TRBJ2-5
size: .

DNA: TGTGCCAGCACTCGAACAGGGACCCACGAGCAGTACTTC
CDR3: CASTRTGTHEQYF
V: TRBV6-1
D: .
J: TRBJ2-7
size: .

DNA: TGTGCCAGCAGCCGGGGCTACGAGCAGTACTTC
CDR3: CASSRGYEQYF
V: TRBV25-1
D: .
J: TRBJ2-7
size: .

DNA: TGTGCCAGCAGCTTAGGGATCCCGGGACTAGCGGGAGAGACCCAGTACTTC
CDR3: CASSLGIPGLAGETQYF
V: TRBV7-3
D: TRBD2
J: TRBJ2-5
size: .

DNA: TGTGCCAGCAGCGCCCACCTACAGGACTATGGCTACACCTTC
CDR3: CASSAHLQDYGYTF
V: TRBV9
D: .
J: TRBJ1-2
size: .